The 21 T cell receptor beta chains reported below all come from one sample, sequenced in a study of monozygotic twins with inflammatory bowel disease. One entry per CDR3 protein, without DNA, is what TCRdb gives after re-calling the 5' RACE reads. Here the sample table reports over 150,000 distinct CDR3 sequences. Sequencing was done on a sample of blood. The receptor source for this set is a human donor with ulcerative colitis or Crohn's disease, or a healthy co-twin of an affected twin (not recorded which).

CDR3 region: CAISGGLEQFF. The rearrangement joins TRBV10-3 to TRBJ2-1; the D call from TCRdb, TRBD2, cannot be confirmed without DNA. Per the germline V gene, CDR1 is ENHRY and CDR2 is SYGVKD. This CDR3 region has 11 residues.

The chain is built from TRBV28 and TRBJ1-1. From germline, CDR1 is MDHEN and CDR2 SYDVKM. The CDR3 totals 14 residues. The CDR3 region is CASSLRAANTEAFF.

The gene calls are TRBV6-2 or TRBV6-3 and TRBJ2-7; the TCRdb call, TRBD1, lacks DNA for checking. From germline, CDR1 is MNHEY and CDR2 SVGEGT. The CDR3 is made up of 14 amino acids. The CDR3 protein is CASSRPGQKHEQYF.

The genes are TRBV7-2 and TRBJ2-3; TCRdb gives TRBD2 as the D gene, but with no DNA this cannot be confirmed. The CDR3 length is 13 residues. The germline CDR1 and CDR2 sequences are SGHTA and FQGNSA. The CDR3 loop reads CASREGSTDTQYF.

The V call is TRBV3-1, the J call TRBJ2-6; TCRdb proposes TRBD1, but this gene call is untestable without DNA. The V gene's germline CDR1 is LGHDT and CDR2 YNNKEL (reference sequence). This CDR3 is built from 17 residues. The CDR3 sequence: CASSYLREPSGANVLTF.

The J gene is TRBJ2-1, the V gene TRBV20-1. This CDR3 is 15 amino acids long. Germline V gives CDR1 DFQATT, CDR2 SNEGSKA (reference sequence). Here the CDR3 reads CSARDSSSSYNEQFF.

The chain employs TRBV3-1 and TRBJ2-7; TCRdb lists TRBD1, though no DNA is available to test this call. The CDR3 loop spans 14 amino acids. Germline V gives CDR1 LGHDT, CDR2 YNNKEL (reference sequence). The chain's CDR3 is CASSPRQGKYEQYF.

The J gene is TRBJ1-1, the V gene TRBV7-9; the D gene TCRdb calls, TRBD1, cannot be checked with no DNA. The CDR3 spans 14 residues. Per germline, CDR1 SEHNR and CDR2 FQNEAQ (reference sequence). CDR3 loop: CASSPRGANTEAFF.

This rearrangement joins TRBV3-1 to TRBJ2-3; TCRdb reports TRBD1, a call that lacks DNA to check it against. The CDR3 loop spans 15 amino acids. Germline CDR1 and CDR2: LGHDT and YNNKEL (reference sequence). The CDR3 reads CASSPFGGATDTQYF.

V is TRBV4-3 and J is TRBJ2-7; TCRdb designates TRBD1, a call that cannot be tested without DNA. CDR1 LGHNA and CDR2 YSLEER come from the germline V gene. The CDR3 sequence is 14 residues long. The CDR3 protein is CASSQDGTSYEQYF.

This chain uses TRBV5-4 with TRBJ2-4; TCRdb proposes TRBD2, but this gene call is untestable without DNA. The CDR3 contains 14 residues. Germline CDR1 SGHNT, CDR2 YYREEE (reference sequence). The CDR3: CASSPGTSKVIQYF.

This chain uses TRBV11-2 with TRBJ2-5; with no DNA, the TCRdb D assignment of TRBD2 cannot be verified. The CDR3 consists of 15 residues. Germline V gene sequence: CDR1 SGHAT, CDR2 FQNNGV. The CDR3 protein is CASSLLAGGQETQYF.

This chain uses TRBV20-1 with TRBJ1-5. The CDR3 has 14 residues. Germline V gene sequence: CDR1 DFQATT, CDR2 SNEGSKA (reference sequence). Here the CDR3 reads CSARVPNSNQPQHF.

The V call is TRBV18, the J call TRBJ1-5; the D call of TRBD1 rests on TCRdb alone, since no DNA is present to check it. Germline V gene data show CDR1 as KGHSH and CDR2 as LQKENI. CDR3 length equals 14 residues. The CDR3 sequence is CASSPRQGGQPQHF.

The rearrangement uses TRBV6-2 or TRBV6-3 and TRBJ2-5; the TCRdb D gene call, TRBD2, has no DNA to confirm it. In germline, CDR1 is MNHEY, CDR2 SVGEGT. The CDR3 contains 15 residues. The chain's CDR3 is CASSYVLVGEETQYF.

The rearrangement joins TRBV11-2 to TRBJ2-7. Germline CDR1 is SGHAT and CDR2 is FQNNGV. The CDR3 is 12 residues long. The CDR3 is CASSLAAYEQYF. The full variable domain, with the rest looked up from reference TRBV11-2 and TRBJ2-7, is EAGVAQSPRYKIIEKRQSVAFWCNPISGHATLYWYQQILGQGPKLLIQFQNNGVVDDSQLPKDRFSAERLKGVDSTLKIQPAKLEDSAVYLCASSLAAYEQYFGPGTRLTVT.

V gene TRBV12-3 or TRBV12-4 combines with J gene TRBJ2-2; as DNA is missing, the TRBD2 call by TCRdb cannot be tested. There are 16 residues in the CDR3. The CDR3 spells CASLQRVSGRGGELFF.

The CDR3 loop is CASSSLAGGYEQYF. V and J are TRBV5-1 and TRBJ2-7; without DNA, the TCRdb call of TRBD2 cannot be checked. The CDR3 has 14 residues. Germline V gene lookup returns CDR1 SGHRS and CDR2 YFSETQ.

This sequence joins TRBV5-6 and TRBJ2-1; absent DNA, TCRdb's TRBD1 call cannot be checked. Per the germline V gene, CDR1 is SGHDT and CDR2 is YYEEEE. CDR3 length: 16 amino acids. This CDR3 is CASSSPGQGRVNEQFF.

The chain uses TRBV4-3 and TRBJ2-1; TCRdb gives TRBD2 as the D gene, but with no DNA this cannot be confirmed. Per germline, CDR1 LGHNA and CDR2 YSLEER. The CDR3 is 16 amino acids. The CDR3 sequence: CASSQELSGGYNEQFF.

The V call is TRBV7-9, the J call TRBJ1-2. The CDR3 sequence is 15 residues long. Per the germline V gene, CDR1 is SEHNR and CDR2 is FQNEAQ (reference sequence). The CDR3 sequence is CASSSHRATNYGYTF.